What follows are 24 T cell receptor beta chains derived from one specimen sequenced in a study of T cell repertoires in cytomegalovirus infection. TCRdb re-derived calls from the reads in MiXCR, one entry per CDR3 protein. The table shows 80,000 or so distinct CDR3 sequences, with 20% to 30% occurring only once. Their antigen targets remain unknown. Material: CD8+ T cells from cultured PBMCs, obtained from culture after CMV antigen stimulation. The receptor source for this set is a human donor in good health (CMV status not recorded). Some clones in this sample may be carry-over from other donors' samples.

About this clonotype: This may arise from a read error, as a much more abundant clone is one base away. The chain combines TRBV12-3 or TRBV12-4 with TRBJ2-7; tentatively, D is TRBD1 or TRBD2 (6 bases each). The CDR3 is 12 residues long. CDR3 coding DNA: TGTGCCAGCAGTCCCGGGGGCTACAAGCAGTACTTC. Amino acid sequence: CASSPGGYKQYF.

The sample holds many counts of this clonotype. The rearrangement joins TRBV4-2 to TRBJ2-2, with D possibly TRBD1 on 6 matching bases. Trimming stripped 1 base from V and 1 base from J, with 10 bases between. CDR1 is LGHNA, CDR2 YNFKEQ, per germline. The CDR3 runs 16 residues. The CDR3: CASSQAPTGNTGELFF. For the CDR3, the DNA is TGTGCCAGCAGCCAAGCCCCGACAGGGAACACCGGGGAGCTGTTTTTT.

The rearrangement joins TRBV27 to TRBJ1-2; 9 bases map to TRBD1. V shed 6 bases, J shed 0 bases, and the junction held 8 bases outside the gene matches. This CDR3 contains 16 residues. From germline, CDR1 is MNHEY and CDR2 SMNVEV (reference sequence). CDR3 residues: CASRQWTGETNYGYTF. The CDR3 DNA reads as TGTGCCAGCAGGCAATGGACAGGGGAGACTAACTATGGCTACACCTTC.

Ten or more counts support this clonotype. V usage is TRBV7-2 and J usage is TRBJ2-7; D may be TRBD1 or TRBD2 (5 bases each). Trimming left V 1 base short and J 3 bases short, with 7 bases between. Per the germline V gene, CDR1 is SGHTA and CDR2 is FQGNSA. The CDR3 contains 13 residues. The CDR3 loop is CASSLGGIYEQYF. CDR3 nucleotides: TGTGCCAGCAGCTTAGGGGGGATCTACGAGCAGTACTTC.

This clonotype was detected many times. The J gene is TRBJ1-1, the V gene TRBV7-2; TRBD1 matches at 8 bases. V dropped 5 bases and J dropped 4; count of bases not matched to a gene: 3. The germline CDR1 and CDR2 sequences are SGHTA and FQGNSA. The CDR3 totals 13 residues. CDR3 sequence reads: CASSPDRVTEAFF. The CDR3 DNA is TGTGCCAGCAGCCCGGACAGGGTCACTGAAGCTTTCTTT.

This clonotype was detected a few times. V gene TRBV7-9 combines with J gene TRBJ1-1; no clear D. The CDR3 is 12 residues long. V dropped 4 bases and J dropped 10 bases, with 13 bases sitting between them. CDR1 is SEHNR and CDR2 is FQNEAQ in the germline V gene (reference sequence). The CDR3 here is CASSSSFFGAFF. The CDR3 coding sequence is TGTGCCAGCAGCTCCTCTTTTTTTGGAGCTTTCTTT. Combining the CDR3 with reference TRBV7-9 and TRBJ1-1 gives the whole variable domain DTGVSQNPRHKITKRGQNVTFRCDPISEHNRLYWYRQTLGQGPEFLTYFQNEAQLEKSRLLSDRFSAERPKGSFSTLEIQRTEQGDSAMYLCASSSSFFGAFFGQGTRLTVV.

This clonotype was detected only once. This sequence joins TRBV20-1 and TRBJ2-3, with TRBD2 matching 7 bases. This CDR3 region has 14 residues. From germline, CDR1 is DFQATT and CDR2 SNEGSKA (reference sequence). With V trimmed by 3 bases and J by 3 bases, 6 bases remained unmatched. CDR3: CSARSSGSTDTQYF. The CDR3 DNA is TGCAGTGCTAGGTCTAGCGGCTCTACAGATACGCAGTATTTT.

There are many counts of this clonotype. The chain combines TRBV6-5 with TRBJ2-2, with D unresolved. Looked up from germline, CDR1 is MNHEY and CDR2 is SVGAGI. Trimming pared 0 bases from V and 4 bases from J, leaving 6 bases between. This CDR3 comprises 14 residues. The CDR3 nucleotides read TGTGCCAGCAGTTACTCGGGCCCCACCGGGGAGCTGTTTTTT. It encodes CASSYSGPTGELFF.

The V and J genes are TRBV7-9 and TRBJ2-1; TRBD2 aligns across 9 bases. CDR1 and CDR2 from the germline V gene are SEHNR and FQNEAQ (reference sequence). V lost 1 base, J lost 11 bases, and 12 bases stayed unmatched. CDR3 size: 16 residues. The CDR3 nucleotides are TGTGCCAGCAGCTTAGGTTCGACTAGCGGAATCGATAAGCAGTTCTTC. Its protein is CASSLGSTSGIDKQFF. The variable domain in full, completed from reference TRBV7-9 and TRBJ2-1, reads DTGVSQNPRHKITKRGQNVTFRCDPISEHNRLYWYRQTLGQGPEFLTYFQNEAQLEKSRLLSDRFSAERPKGSFSTLEIQRTEQGDSAMYLCASSLGSTSGIDKQFFGPGTRLTVL.

In this sample, this clonotype turned up many times. The V gene is TRBV7-9, the J gene TRBJ1-2, with 9 bases matching TRBD1. Germline lookup yields CDR1 SEHNR and CDR2 FQNEAQ (reference sequence). This CDR3 contains 13 residues. Trimming removed 5 bases from V and 7 bases from J; junction bases left unmatched: 5. In DNA, the CDR3 is TGTGCCAGCAGCCCCGGGACAGGGTCTGGCTACACCTTC. Residues: CASSPGTGSGYTF.

The chain has TRBV6-1 and TRBJ2-7; 9 bases fit TRBD2. The V and J ends lost 5 bases and 7 bases, in that order; junction bases with no gene match: 12. This CDR3 is built from 15 residues. Germline V gene data show CDR1 as MNHNS and CDR2 as SASEGT. CDR3 in DNA: TGTGCCAGCAGTTTCTCTCAGCGGGAGGACGAAGAGCAGTACTTC. Its translation is CASSFSQREDEEQYF.

The chain combines TRBV9 with TRBJ2-1, with D perhaps being TRBD1 or TRBD2 (5 bases each). V lost 3 bases and J lost 6, with 10 bases in between. In germline, CDR1 is SGDLS, CDR2 YYNGEE. The CDR3 length is 13 residues. The CDR3 DNA follows: TGTGCCAGCAGCGAGGGACCCTTCAATGAGCAGTTCTTC. This codes for CASSEGPFNEQFF.

In this sample, this clonotype turned up many times. V and J are TRBV7-6 and TRBJ1-2; 8 positions agree with TRBD1. CDR1 and CDR2 from the germline V gene are SGHVS and FNYEAQ. The length of the CDR3 is 17 residues. V shed 1 base and J 8 bases; nucleotides not matched to a gene: 15. The CDR3 DNA reads TGTGCCAGCAGCTTAGTTGGGCAGGGGGCCCGGTCTGAGGGCTACACCTTC. Its protein is CASSLVGQGARSEGYTF.

V usage is TRBV11-2 and J usage is TRBJ1-4; D not resolved. The germline gives CDR1 SGHAT, CDR2 FQNNGV. V lost 7 bases to trimming and J lost 0 bases, with 9 bases between them. This CDR3 spans 14 amino acids. The CDR3 region is CASNFGPTNEKLFF. In nucleotides, the CDR3 is TGTGCCAGCAACTTCGGCCCAACTAATGAAAAACTGTTTTTT.

This clonotype has only a few counts. The rearrangement joins TRBV7-9 to TRBJ2-7; 9 bases are shared with TRBD2. The CDR3 extends over 19 amino acids. V shed 5 bases, J shed 2 bases, and the junction held 19 bases outside the gene matches. Germline loops: CDR1 SEHNR, CDR2 FQNEAQ (reference sequence). The CDR3 coding sequence is TGTGCCAGCAGCCAAAATAGGGGGGCGACTAGCGGCAAAACCTACGAGCAGTACTTC. It translates to CASSQNRGATSGKTYEQYF. Supplemented by reference TRBV7-9 and TRBJ2-7, the full variable domain reads DTGVSQNPRHKITKRGQNVTFRCDPISEHNRLYWYRQTLGQGPEFLTYFQNEAQLEKSRLLSDRFSAERPKGSFSTLEIQRTEQGDSAMYLCASSQNRGATSGKTYEQYFGPGTRLTVT.

Of note for this clonotype: A much larger clonotype is one base distant, so this may be a read error. The chain links TRBV7-9 to TRBJ1-6; D unresolved. The CDR3 length is 15 residues. The germline V gene encodes CDR1 SEHNR and CDR2 FQNEAQ (reference sequence). V lost 5 bases and J 7 bases, leaving 15 bases between the germline ends. The chain's CDR3 is CASSSPGRGNSPLHF. CDR3 nucleotides: TGTGCCAGCAGCAGCCCTGGGCGGGGAAATTCACCCCTCCACTTT.

This clonotype was observed many times. This chain uses TRBV7-6 with TRBJ1-6; D possibly corresponds to TRBD1 (6 bases). The CDR3 runs to 15 residues. Trimming took 6 bases from V and 10 from J, leaving 19 bases between them. Germline-derived CDR1 and CDR2 are SGHVS and FNYEAQ. The CDR3 DNA sequence: TGTGCCAGCAGTTCTTCCACCTCAGGGGAATCACCCCTCCACTTT. It codes for CASSSSTSGESPLHF.

The sample holds a few counts of this clonotype. V and J are TRBV6-1 and TRBJ2-1; D not certain. V was clipped by 2 bases and J by 0 bases, with 8 bases between them. Germline values: CDR1 MNHNS, CDR2 SASEGT. This CDR3 contains 15 residues. The DNA of the CDR3 is TGTGCCAGCAGTGAATTTGCGGCCTCCTACAATGAGCAGTTCTTC. This sequence encodes CASSEFAASYNEQFF.

V and J are TRBV25-1 and TRBJ1-2, with D hard to call. Germline values: CDR1 MGHDK, CDR2 SYGVNS. Between the trimmed V and J ends, which lost 4 bases and 3 bases, there was a span of 9 bases. CDR3 length: 13 amino acids. The DNA for the CDR3 is TGTGCCAGCAGTGGGGCGGGGTACTATGGCTACACCTTC. This translates into CASSGAGYYGYTF.

This clonotype appeared many times. The gene calls are TRBV25-1 and TRBJ2-1; TRBD2 agrees at 9 bases. Germline V CDR1 and CDR2: MGHDK, SYGVNS. The CDR3 is 14 residues long. V was pared by 2 bases and J by 9 bases, with 5 bases of the junction left unmatched. The chain's CDR3 is CASSEQAGGTEQFF. The CDR3 DNA sequence: TGTGCCAGCAGTGAACAAGCGGGAGGCACTGAGCAGTTCTTC.

This clonotype was counted ten times or more. The genes are TRBV20-1 and TRBJ2-7, with TRBD1 identical over 7 bases. Trimming cost V 4 bases and J 1 base; bases outside gene matches: 1. This CDR3 is 12 amino acids long. Germline V gene data show CDR1 as DFQATT and CDR2 as SNEGSKA (reference sequence). The CDR3 is CSAMDRSYEQYF. The CDR3 DNA is TGCAGTGCTATGGACAGGTCCTACGAGCAGTACTTC.

This chain uses TRBV4-1 with TRBJ1-4; possibly TRBD1 for D (5 bases). This CDR3 contains 17 residues. Germline V gives CDR1 MGHRA, CDR2 YSYEKL. V shed 1 base and J shed 7 bases, with 19 bases lying between them. Written as DNA, the CDR3 is TGCGCCAGCAGCCAAGCGGGGCGAGGGGATCTGGGTGAAAAACTGTTTTTT. It is translated as CASSQAGRGDLGEKLFF.

This clonotype came up many times. This rearrangement joins TRBV28 to TRBJ1-6; D uncertain. CDR1 is MDHEN and CDR2 is SYDVKM in the germline V gene. The CDR3 has 13 residues. The ends were cut back, 2 bases at V and 7 bases at J, with 6 bases in the middle. In DNA form, the CDR3 reads TGTGCCAGCAGTTTAACGGGGAATTCACCCCTCCACTTT. As protein: CASSLTGNSPLHF.

This clonotype was seen more than once but under ten times. V gene TRBV5-1 combines with J gene TRBJ2-1; D is possibly TRBD1 (5 bases). From germline, CDR1 is SGHRS and CDR2 YFSETQ. This CDR3 has 15 residues. V lost 0 bases to trimming and J lost 1 base, with 8 bases between them. The CDR3 sequence is CASSLVAGSYNEQFF. In DNA, the CDR3 is TGCGCCAGCAGCTTGGTTGCAGGGTCCTACAATGAGCAGTTCTTC.